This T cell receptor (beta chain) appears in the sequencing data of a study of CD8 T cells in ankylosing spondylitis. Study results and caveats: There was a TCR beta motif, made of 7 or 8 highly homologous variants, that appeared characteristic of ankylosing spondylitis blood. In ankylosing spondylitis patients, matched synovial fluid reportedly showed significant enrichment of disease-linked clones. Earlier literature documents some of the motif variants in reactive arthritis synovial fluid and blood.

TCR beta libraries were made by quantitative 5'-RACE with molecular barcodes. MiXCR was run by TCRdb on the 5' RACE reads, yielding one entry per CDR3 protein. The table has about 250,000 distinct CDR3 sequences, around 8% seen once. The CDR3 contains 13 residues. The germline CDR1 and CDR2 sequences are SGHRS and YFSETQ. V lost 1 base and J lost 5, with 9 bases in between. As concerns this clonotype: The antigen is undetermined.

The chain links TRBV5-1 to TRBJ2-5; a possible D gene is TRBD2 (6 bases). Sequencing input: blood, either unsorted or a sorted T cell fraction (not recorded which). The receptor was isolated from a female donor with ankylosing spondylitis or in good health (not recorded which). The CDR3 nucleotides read TGCGCCAGCAGCTTGTCCGGGAGTGAGACCCAGTACTTC. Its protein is CASSLSGSETQYF.